The TCR beta chain described here comes from a study of blood T cells in healthy people across ages. Background on the study: About one barcoded beta molecule was captured per two T cells (by template switching).

J lost 3 bases, V lost 3 bases, and 5 bases had no gene match. Germline values: CDR1 DFQATT, CDR2 SNEGSKA (reference sequence). CDR3 length equals 15 residues. Alongside a J-beta primer mix, a sample-barcoded 5' primer served in a second PCR lasting roughly 6 to 11 cycles. TCRdb re-derived calls from the 5' RACE reads in MiXCR, one entry per CDR3 protein. The sample holds some 1.6 million distinct CDR3 sequences, around 36% seen once. The study drew donors from healthy Caucasian individuals in Russia aged roughly 6 to 90. Each sample yielded at least 6.5 million isolated PBMCs. The study's findings and limits: Investigators treated diversity estimates from one million T cells as underestimates.

As regards this clonotype: Its antigen is not identified.

J is TRBJ1-2 and V is TRBV20-1; TRBD1 aligns across 12 bases. The source of this sequence is a woman in her 30s in good health. Sequenced: blood. CDR3 DNA sequence: TGCAGTGCTAGCCTGGGACAGGGGGCGGACTATGGCTACACCTTC. This gives the protein CSASLGQGADYGYTF.